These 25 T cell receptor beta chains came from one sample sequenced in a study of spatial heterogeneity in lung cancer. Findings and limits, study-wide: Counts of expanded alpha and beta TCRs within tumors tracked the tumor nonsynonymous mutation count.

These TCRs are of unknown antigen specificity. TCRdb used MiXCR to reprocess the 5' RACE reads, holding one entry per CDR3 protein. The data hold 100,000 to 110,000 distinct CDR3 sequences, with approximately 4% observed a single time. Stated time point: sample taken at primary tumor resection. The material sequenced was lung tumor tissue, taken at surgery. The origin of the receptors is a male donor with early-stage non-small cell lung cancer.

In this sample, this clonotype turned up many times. In DNA form, the CDR3 reads TGCAGCGTTGGGAGGCAGGGCCTCTACGAGCAGTACTTC. Its translation is CSVGRQGLYEQYF. The J gene is TRBJ2-7, the V gene TRBV29-1; tentatively, D is TRBD1 or TRBD2 (5 bases each). Germline V gene sequence: CDR1 SQVTM, CDR2 ANQGSEA. Trimming shortened V by 4 bases and J by 3 bases, and 13 bases separated the two germline ends. The CDR3 is 13 amino acids.

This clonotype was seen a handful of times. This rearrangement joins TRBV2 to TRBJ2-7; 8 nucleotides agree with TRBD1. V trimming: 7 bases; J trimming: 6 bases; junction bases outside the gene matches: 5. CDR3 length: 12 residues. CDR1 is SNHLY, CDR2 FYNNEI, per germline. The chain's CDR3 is CASISRGREQYF. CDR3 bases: TGTGCCAGCATTTCCAGGGGGCGCGAGCAGTACTTC.

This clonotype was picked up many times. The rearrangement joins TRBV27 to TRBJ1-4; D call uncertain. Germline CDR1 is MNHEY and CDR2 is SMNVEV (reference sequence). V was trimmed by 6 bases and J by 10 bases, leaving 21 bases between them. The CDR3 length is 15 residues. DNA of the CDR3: TGTGCCAGCAGAGAGAGAAGTGGTCCGGGCGGAAAACTGTTTTTT. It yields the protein CASRERSGPGGKLFF.

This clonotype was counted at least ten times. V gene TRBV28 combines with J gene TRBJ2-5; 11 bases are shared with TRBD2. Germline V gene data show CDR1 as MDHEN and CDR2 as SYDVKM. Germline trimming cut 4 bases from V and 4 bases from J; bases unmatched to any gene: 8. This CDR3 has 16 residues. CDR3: CASSSGAGTSGETQYF. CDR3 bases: TGTGCCAGCAGTTCAGGAGCCGGGACTAGCGGAGAGACCCAGTACTTC. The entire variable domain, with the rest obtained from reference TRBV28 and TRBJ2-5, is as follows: DVKVTQSSRYLVKRTGEKVFLECVQDMDHENMFWYRQDPGLGLRLIYFSYDVKMKEKGDIPEGYSVSREKKERFSLILESASTNQTSMYLCASSSGAGTSGETQYFGPGTRLLVL.

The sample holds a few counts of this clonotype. This chain's CDR3 is CASRPTGAYGYTF. In nucleotides, the CDR3 is TGTGCCAGCAGACCGACAGGGGCCTATGGCTACACCTTC. The chain couples TRBV12-3 or TRBV12-4 to TRBJ1-2; 8 nucleotides align to TRBD1. The CDR3 totals 13 residues. Losses at the gene ends were 6 bases for V and 4 bases for J; bases not matched to a gene: 4.

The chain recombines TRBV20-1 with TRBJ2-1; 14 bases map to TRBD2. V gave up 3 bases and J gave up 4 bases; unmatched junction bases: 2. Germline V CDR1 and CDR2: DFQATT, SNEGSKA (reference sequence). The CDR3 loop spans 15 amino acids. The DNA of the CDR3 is TGCAGTGCTAGGGGACTAGCGGGAGCTTACAATGAGCAGTTCTTC. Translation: CSARGLAGAYNEQFF.

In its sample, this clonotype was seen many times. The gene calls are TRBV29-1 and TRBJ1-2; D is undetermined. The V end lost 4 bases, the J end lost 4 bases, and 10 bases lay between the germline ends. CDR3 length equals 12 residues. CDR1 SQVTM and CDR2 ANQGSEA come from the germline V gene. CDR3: CSVAPVVYGYTF. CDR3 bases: TGCAGCGTTGCTCCCGTCGTCTATGGCTACACCTTC.

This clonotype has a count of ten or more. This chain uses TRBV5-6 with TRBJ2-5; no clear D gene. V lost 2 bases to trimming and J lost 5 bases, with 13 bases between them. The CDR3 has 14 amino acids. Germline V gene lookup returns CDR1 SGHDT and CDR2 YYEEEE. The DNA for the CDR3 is TGTGCCAGCAGCTTTAGAATTGTCAGTGAGACCCAGTACTTC. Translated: CASSFRIVSETQYF.

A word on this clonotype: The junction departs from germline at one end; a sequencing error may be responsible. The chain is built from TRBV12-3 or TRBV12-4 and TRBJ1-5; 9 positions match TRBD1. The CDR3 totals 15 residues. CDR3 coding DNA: TGTGCCAGCAGTTCACAGGGGGCAGGTTTTCAGCCCCAGCAATTT. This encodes CASSSQGAGFQPQQF.

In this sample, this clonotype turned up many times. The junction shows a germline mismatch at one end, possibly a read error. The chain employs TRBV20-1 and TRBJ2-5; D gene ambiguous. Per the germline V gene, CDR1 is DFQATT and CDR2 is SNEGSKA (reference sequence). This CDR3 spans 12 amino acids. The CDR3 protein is CSVRPNQGTQYF. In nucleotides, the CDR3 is TGCAGCGTTAGACCTAACCAAGGGACCCAGTACTTC.

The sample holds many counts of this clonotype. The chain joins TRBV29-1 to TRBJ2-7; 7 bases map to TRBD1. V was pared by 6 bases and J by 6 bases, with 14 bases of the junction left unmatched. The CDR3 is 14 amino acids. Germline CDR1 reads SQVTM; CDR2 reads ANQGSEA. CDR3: CSVEAWTGQVEQYF. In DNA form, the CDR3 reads TGCAGCGTGGAGGCTTGGACAGGCCAGGTCGAGCAGTACTTC.

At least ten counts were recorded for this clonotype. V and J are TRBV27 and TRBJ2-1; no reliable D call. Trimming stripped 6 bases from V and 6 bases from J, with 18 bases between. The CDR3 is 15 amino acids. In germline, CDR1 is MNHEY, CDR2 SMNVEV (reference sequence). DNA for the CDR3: TGTGCCAGCAGCCTAAATTGGGCCCGAATCAATGAGCAGTTCTTC. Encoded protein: CASSLNWARINEQFF.

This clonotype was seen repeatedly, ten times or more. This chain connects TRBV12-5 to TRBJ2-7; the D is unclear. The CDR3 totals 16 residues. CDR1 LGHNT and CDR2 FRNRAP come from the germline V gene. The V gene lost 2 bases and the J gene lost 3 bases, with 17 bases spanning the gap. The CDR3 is CASGLTLPTHLYEQYF. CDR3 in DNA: TGTGCTAGTGGTTTGACACTACCCACCCACCTCTACGAGCAGTACTTC.

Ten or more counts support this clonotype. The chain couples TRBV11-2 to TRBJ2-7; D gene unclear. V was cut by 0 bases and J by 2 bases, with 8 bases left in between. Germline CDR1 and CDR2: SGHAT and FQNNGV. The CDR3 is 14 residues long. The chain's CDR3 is CASSLDLVTYEQYF. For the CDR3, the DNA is TGTGCCAGCAGCTTAGATCTGGTCACCTACGAGCAGTACTTC.

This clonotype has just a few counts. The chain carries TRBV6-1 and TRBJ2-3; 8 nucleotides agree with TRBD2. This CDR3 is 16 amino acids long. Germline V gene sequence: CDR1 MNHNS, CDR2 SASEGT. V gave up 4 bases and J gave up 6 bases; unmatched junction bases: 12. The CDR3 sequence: CASSGPLAGLRDTQYF. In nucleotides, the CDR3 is TGTGCCAGCAGTGGTCCCCTAGCGGGCCTTAGGGATACGCAGTATTTT.

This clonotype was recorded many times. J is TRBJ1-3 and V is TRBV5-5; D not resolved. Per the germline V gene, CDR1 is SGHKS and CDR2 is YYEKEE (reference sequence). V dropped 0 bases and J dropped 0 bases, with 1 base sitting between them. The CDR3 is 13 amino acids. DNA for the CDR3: TGTGCCAGCAGCTTGGGCTCTGGAAACACCATATATTTT. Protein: CASSLGSGNTIYF.

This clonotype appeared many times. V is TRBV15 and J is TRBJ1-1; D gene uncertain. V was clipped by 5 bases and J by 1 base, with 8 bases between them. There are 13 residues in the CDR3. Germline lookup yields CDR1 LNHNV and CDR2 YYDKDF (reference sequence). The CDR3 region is CATSPSRNTEAFF. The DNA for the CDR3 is TGTGCCACCAGCCCCTCCAGGAACACTGAAGCTTTCTTT. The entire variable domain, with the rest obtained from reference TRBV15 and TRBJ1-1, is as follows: DAMVIQNPRYQVTQFGKPVTLSCSQTLNHNVMYWYQQKSSQAPKLLFHYYDKDFNNEADTPDNFQSRRPNTSFCFLDIRSPGLGDTAMYLCATSPSRNTEAFFGQGTRLTVV.

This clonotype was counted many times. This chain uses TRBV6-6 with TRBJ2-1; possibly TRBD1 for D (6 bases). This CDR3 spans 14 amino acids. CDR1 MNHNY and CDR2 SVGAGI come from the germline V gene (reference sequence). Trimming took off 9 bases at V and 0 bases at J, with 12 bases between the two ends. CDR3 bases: TGTGCCAGTACAGGGTCTAGCTCCTACAATGAGCAGTTCTTC. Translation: CASTGSSSYNEQFF.

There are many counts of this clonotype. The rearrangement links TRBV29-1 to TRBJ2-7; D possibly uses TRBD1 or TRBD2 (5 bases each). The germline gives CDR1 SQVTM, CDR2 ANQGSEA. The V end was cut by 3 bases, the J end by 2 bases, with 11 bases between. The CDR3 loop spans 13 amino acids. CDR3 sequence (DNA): TGCAGCGTTGACTGGGACCGAACCTACGAGCAGTACTTC. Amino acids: CSVDWDRTYEQYF.

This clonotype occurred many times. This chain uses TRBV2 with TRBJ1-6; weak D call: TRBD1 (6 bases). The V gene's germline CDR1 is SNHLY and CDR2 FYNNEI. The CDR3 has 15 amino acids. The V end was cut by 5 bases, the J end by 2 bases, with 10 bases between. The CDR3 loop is CASSSGETYNSPLHF. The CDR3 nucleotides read TGTGCCAGCAGTTCAGGGGAAACCTATAATTCACCCCTCCACTTT. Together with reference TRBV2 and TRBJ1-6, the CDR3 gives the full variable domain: EPEVTQTPSHQVTQMGQEVILRCVPISNHLYFYWYRQILGQKVEFLVSFYNNEISEKSEIFDDQFSVERPDGSNFTLKIRSTKLEDSAMYFCASSSGETYNSPLHFGNGTRLTVT.

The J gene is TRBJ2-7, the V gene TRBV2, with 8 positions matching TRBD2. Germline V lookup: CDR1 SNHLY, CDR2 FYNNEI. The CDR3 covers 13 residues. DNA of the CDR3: TGTGGGGCGGCGGGGGGCCTGTCCTACGAGCAGTACTTC. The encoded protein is CGAAGGLSYEQYF.

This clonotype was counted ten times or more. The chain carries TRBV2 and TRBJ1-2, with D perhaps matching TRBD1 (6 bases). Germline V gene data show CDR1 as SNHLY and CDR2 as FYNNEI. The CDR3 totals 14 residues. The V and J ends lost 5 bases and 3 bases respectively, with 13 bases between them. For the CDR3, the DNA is TGTGCCAGCAGTTTGGACAGATACGACTATGGCTACACCTTC. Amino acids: CASSLDRYDYGYTF.

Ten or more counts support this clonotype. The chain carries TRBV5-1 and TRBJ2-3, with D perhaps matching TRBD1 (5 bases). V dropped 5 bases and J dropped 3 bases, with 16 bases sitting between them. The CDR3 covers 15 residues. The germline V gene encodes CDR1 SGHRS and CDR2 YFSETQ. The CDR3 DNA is TGCGCCAGCAGTCCCCCTGGGGCGGAGACAGATACGCAGTATTTT. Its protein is CASSPPGAETDTQYF.

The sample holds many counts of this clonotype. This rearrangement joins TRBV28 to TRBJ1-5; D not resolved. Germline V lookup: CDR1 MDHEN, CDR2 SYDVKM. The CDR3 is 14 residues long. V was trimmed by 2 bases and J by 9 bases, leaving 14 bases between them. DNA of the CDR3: TGTGCCAGCAGTTTAGGGGAGCCCCTCAGGCCCCAGCATTTT. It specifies CASSLGEPLRPQHF.

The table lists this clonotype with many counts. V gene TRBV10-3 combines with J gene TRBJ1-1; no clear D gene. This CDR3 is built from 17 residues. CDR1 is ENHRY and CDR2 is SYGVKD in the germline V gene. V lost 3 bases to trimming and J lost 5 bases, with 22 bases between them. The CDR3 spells CAISESRAQGGKTEAFF. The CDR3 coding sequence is TGTGCCATCAGTGAATCTAGGGCCCAAGGTGGTAAAACTGAAGCTTTCTTT.